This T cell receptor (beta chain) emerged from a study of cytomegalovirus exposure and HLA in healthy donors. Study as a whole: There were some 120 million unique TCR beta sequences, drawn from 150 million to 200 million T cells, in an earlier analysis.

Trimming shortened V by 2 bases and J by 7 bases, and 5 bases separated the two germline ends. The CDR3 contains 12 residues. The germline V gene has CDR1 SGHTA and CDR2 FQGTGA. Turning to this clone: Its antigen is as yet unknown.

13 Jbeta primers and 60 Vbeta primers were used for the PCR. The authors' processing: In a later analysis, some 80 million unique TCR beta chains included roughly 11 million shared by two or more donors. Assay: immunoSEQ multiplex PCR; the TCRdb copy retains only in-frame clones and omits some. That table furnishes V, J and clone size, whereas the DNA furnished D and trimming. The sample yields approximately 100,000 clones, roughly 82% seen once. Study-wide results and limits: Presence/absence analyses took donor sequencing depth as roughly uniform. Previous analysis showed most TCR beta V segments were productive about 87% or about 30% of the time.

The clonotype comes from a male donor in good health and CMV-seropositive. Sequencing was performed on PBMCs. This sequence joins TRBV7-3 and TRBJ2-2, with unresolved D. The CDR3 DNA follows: TGTGCCAGCAGCTTACCCCGCGGGGAGCTGTTTTTT. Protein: CASSLPRGELFF.